This paragraph covers one T cell receptor (beta chain) sequence. The record originates from a study of blood T cell repertoires in COVID-19. The trim removed 1 base at V and 6 bases at J, leaving 8 bases unmatched. This CDR3 contains 15 residues. Germline values: CDR1 SEHNR, CDR2 FQNEAQ (reference sequence). In the authors' workflow: Quantification of nucleated cells was approximated via reference gene primer amplification. The table came from immunoSEQ multiplex PCR; TCRdb's copy has only in-frame clones and leaves some out. The V and J calls and the clone size are those of that table, but D and trimming were determined from the DNA. The sample shows approximately 400,000 clones, about 87% of them seen only once.

The receptor comes from a woman between 50 and 59 years old with COVID-19, enrolled during active disease. The chain links TRBV7-9 to TRBJ2-7; TRBD1 matches 8 bases. The sample comprised peripheral blood. CDR3 loop: CASSLGWDRSSEQYF. CDR3 nucleotides: TGTGCCAGCAGCTTAGGGTGGGACAGGAGTAGCGAGCAGTACTTC.